This T cell receptor (beta chain) was observed in a study of identical twins. Template switching, a step in the protocol, added a universal primer site, and cDNA carried unique molecular identifiers. TCRdb itself ran the 5' RACE reads through MiXCR, one entry per CDR3 protein. Seen here are 650,000 to 750,000 distinct CDR3 sequences, over 20% observed once, and the top ten hold around 4.4%. This clonotype turned up a few times. CDR1 DFQATT and CDR2 SNEGSKA come from the germline V gene (reference sequence). The CDR3 consists of 15 residues. Germline trimming cut 6 bases from V and 5 bases from J; bases unmatched to any gene: 15. Donors were all healthy Caucasians. A further study also used this sample, focusing on T cells expressing NK-cell markers. That publication notes: A range of roughly 1.0-8% of CD8+ T cells consisted of dominant NKG2C+ clonotypes in 5 to 7 donors. Expanded clones of NKG2C+ T cells had an unclear HCMV specificity.

The chain carries TRBV20-1 and TRBJ2-5; 7 positions agree with TRBD1. Sequenced sample: PBMCs. The receptor was derived from a woman under 30 in good health. CDR3 region: CSAPVVRGRGETQYF. DNA for the CDR3: TGCAGTGCCCCAGTGGTAAGGGGGCGAGGCGAGACCCAGTACTTC.